The 6 T cell receptor beta chains in this list originate from one sample, sequenced in a study of T cell responses to AZD1222 COVID-19 vaccine. Only in-frame clones appear in the TCRdb table, and some are missing; sequencing was by immunoSEQ multiplex PCR. The sample has roughly 120,000 clones, roughly 92% seen once. This specimen was peripheral blood, taken 28 days after the second AZD1222 dose. The receptor set was obtained from an adult who received the AZD1222 COVID-19 vaccine.

The sample holds a few counts of this clone. The chain carries TRBV5-4 and TRBJ2-7, with 7 bases lining up with TRBD1. The V gene end was trimmed by 4 bases and the J gene end by 6 bases; junction bases not matched to a gene: 19. The CDR3 covers 17 residues. Germline V gives CDR1 SGHNT, CDR2 YYREEE (reference sequence). As DNA, the CDR3 is TGTGCCAGCAGCCCGAACACCGGGACAGCTATTACGATCGAGCAGTACTTC. Translated: CASSPNTGTAITIEQYF.

The chain combines TRBV10-2 with TRBJ2-3, with 8 bases aligning to TRBD2. The CDR3 totals 16 residues. With V trimmed by 0 bases and J by 6 bases, 8 bases remained unmatched. Germline CDR1 is WSHSY and CDR2 is SAAADI. CDR3 DNA sequence: TGCGCCAGCAGTGAGTCGCGTAGCGGGGCGGGGGATACGCAGTATTTT. It yields the protein CASSESRSGAGDTQYF.

J is TRBJ1-4 and V is TRBV27; a possible D gene is TRBD1 (5 bases). The CDR3 length is 15 residues. Germline lookup yields CDR1 MNHEY and CDR2 SMNVEV (reference sequence). V lost 4 bases, J lost 5 bases, and 14 bases lay in between. The CDR3 DNA sequence: TGTGCCAGCAGTTACCGGGACGGCGAAAATGAAAAACTGTTTTTT. Its translation: CASSYRDGENEKLFF. The variable domain in full, with the rest retrieved from reference TRBV27 and TRBJ1-4, is EAQVTQNPRYLITVTGKKLTVTCSQNMNHEYMSWYRQDPGLGLRQIYYSMNVEVTDKGDVPEGYKVSRKEKRNFPLILESPSPNQTSLYFCASSYRDGENEKLFFGSGTQLSVL.

The chain joins TRBV11-2 to TRBJ2-7; possibly TRBD1 for D (6 bases). Germline V gene lookup returns CDR1 SGHAT and CDR2 FQNNGV. V was cut by 2 bases and J by 6 bases, with 14 bases left in between. This CDR3 region has 14 residues. The CDR3: CASSLPMGAVEQYF. Here the CDR3 DNA reads TGTGCCAGCAGCTTACCTATGGGGGCAGTCGAGCAGTACTTC.

The chain uses TRBV11-2 and TRBJ2-7; TRBD1 matches 8 bases. The CDR3 is made up of 14 amino acids. Germline V gene sequence: CDR1 SGHAT, CDR2 FQNNGV. Unmatched junction bases numbered 2, after V lost 1 base and J lost 3 bases. Here the CDR3 DNA reads TGTGCCAGCAGCTTAGGCAGGGGGCTCTACGAGCAGTACTTC. The encoded protein is CASSLGRGLYEQYF.

This rearrangement joins TRBV21-1 to TRBJ2-2; the table's D call, TRBD2, has no DNA check behind it. TRBV21-1 is classified as a pseudogene. This CDR3 comprises 13 residues. Here the CDR3 reads CASSKVACGELFF. The CDR3 region has the DNA TGTGCCAGCAGCAAGGTAGCCTGCGGGGAGCTGTTTTTT.